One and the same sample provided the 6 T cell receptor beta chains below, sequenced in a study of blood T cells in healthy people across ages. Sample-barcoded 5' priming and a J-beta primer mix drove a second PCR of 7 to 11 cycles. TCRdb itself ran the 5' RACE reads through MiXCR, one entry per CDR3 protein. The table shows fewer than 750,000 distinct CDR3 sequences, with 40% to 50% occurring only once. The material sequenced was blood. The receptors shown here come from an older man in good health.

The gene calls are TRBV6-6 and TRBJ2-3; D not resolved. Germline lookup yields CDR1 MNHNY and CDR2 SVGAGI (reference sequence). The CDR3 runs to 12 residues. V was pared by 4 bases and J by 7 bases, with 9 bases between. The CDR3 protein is CASSSTSYTQYF. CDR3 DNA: TGTGCCAGCAGTTCCACCAGTTATACGCAGTATTTT.

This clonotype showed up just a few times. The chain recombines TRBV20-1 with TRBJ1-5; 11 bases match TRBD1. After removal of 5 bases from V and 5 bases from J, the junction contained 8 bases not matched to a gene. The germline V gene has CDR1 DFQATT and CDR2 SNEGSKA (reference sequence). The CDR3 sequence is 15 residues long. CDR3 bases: TGCAGTGCTCGGGACAGGGGGACCCTTTATCAGCCCCAGCATTTT. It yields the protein CSARDRGTLYQPQHF.

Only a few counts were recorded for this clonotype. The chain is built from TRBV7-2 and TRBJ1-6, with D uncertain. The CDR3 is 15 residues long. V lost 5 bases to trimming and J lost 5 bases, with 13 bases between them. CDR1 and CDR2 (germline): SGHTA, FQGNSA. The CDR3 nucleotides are TGTGCCAGCAGCCCCGTCCGAGGTAATAATTCACCCCTCCACTTT. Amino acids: CASSPVRGNNSPLHF.

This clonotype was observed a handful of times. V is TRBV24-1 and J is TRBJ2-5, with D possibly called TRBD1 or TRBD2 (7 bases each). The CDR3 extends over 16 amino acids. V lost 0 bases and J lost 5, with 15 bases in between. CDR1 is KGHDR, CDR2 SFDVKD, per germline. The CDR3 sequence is CATSDLLAGGGETQYF. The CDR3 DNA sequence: TGTGCCACCAGTGATTTGCTGGCAGGGGGAGGGGAGACCCAGTACTTC.

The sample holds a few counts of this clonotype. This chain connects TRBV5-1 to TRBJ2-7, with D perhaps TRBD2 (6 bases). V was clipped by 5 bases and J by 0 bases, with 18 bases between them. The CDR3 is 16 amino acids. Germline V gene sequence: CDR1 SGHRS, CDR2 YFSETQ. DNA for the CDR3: TGCGCCAGCAGACCTCCCCAGCGGGCAGGCTCCTACGAGCAGTACTTC. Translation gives CASRPPQRAGSYEQYF.

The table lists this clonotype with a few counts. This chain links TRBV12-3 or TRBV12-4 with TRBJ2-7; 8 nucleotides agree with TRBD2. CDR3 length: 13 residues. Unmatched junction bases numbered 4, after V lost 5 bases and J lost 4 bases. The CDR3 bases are TGTGCCAGCAGTATTAGCGGGAAGTACGAGCAGTACTTC. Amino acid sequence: CASSISGKYEQYF.